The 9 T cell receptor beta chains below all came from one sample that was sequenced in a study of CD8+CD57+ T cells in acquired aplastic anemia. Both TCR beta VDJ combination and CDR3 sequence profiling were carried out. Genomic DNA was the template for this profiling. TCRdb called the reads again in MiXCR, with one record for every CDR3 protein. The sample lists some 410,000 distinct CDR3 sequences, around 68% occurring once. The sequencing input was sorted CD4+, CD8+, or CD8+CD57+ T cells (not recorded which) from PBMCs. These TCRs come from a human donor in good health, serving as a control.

In nucleotides, the CDR3 is TGCAGTGCTGATAGGAGCGGTAATCAGCCCCAGTACTTC. The encoded protein is CSADRSGNQPQYF. The chain employs TRBV20-1 and TRBJ2-5, with D possibly matching TRBD2 (5 bases). CDR1 and CDR2 (germline): DFQATT, SNEGSKA (reference sequence). This CDR3 is 13 amino acids long. Deletions cut 5 bases from V and 9 bases from J, with 19 bases between.

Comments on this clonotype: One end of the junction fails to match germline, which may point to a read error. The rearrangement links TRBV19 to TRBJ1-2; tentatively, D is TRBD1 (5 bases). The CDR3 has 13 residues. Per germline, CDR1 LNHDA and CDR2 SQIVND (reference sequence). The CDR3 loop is CASNHRNYYGYTF. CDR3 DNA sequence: TGTGCCAGTAATCACAGGAATTACTACGGCTACACCTTC. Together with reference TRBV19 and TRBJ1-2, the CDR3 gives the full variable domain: DGGITQSPKYLFRKEGQNVTLSCEQNLNHDAMYWYRQDPGQGLRLIYYSQIVNDFQKGDIAEGYSVSREKKESFPLTVTSAQKNPTAFYLCASNHRNYYGYTFGSGTRLTVV.

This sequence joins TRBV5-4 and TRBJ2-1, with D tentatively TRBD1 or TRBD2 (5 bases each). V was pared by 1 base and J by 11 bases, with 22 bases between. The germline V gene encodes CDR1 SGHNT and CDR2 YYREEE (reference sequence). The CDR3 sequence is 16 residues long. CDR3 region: CASSLLGVLSPLQQFF. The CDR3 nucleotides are TGTGCCAGCAGCTTGTTGGGGGTCCTCTCACCCCTCCAGCAGTTCTTC.

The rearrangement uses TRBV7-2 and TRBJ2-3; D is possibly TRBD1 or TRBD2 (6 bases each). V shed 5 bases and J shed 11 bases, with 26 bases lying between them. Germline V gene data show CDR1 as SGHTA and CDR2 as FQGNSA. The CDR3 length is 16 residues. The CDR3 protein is CASSRGPDYEQYLQYF. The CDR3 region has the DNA TGTGCCAGCAGCCGGGGGCCAGACTACGAGCAGTACTTGCAGTATTTT.

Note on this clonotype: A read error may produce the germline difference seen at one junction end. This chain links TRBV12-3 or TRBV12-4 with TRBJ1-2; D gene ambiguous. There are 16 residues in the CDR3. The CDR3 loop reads CASSLPSQDGNYGYTF. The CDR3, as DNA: TGTGCCAGTAGTTTACCTAGCCAGGACGGTAACTATGGCTACACCTTC.

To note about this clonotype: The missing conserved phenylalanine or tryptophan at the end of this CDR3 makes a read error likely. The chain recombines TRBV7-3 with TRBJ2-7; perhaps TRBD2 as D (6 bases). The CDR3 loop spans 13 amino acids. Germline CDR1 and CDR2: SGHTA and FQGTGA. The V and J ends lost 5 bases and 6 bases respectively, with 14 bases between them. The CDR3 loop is CASSPGRGPEQYL. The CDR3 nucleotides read TGTGCCAGCAGCCCGGGGCGGGGCCCCGAGCAGTACCTC.

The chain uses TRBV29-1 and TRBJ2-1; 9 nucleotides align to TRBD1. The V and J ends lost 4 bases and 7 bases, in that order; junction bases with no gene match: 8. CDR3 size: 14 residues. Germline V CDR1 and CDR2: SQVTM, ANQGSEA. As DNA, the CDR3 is TGCAGCGTTGCCGTGCGGGACAGGGCGAATGAGCAGTTCTTC. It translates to CSVAVRDRANEQFF.

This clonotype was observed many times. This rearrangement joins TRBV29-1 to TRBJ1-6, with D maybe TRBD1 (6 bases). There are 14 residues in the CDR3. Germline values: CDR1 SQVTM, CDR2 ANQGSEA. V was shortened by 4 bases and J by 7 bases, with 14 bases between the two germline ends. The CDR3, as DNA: TGCAGCGTTGGAGAGGGACAATGGAATTCACCCCTCCACTTT. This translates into CSVGEGQWNSPLHF. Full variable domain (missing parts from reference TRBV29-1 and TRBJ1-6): SAVISQKPSRDICQRGTSLTIQCQVDSQVTMMFWYRQQPGQSLTLIATANQGSEATYESGFVIDKFPISRPNLTFSTLTVSNMSPEDSSIYLCSVGEGQWNSPLHFGNGTRLTVT.

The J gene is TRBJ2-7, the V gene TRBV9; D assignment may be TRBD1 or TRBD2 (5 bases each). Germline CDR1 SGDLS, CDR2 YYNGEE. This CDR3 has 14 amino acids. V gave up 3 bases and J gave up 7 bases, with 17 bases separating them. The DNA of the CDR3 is TGTGCCAGCAGCGCCTGGGGGAAGACTGGTGAGCAGTACTTC. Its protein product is CASSAWGKTGEQYF. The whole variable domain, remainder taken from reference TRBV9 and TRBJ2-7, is DSGVTQTPKHLITATGQRVTLRCSPRSGDLSVYWYQQSLDQGLQFLIQYYNGEERAKGNILERFSAQQFPDLHSELNLSSLELGDSALYFCASSAWGKTGEQYFGPGTRLTVT.